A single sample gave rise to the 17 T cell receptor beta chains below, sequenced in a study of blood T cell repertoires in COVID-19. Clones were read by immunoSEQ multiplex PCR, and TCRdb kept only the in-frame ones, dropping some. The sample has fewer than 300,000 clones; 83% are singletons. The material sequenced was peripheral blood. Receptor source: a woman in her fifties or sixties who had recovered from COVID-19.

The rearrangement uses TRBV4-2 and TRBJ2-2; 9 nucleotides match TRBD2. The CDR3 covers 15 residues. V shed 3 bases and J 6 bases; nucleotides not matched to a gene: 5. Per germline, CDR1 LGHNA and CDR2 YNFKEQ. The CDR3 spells CASSQGGLASGELFF. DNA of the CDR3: TGTGCCAGCAGCCAGGGGGGACTAGCCTCCGGGGAGCTGTTTTTT.

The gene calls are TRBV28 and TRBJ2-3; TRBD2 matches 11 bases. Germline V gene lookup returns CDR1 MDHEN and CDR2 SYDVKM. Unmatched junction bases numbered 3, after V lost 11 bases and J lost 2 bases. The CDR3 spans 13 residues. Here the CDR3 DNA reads TGTGCCTTTAGCGGGGGGGCCACAGATACGCAGTATTTT. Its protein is CAFSGGATDTQYF.

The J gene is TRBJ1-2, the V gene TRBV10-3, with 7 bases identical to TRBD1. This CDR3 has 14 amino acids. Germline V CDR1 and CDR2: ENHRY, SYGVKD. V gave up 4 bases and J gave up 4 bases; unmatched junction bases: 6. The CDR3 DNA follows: TGTGCCATCAGTGGCGACAGGGCGATCTATGGCTACACCTTC. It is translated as CAISGDRAIYGYTF.

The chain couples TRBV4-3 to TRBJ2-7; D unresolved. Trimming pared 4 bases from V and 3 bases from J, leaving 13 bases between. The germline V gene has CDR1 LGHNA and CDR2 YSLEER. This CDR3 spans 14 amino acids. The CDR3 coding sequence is TGCGCCAGCAGCCCCTCGCAGGTAGACTACGAGCAGTACTTC. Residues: CASSPSQVDYEQYF.

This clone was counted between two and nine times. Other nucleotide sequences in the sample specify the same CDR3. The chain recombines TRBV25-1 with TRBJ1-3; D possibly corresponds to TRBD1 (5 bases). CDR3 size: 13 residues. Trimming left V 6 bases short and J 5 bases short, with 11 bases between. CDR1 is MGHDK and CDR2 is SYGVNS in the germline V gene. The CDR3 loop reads CASRRQGRNTIYF. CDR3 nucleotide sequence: TGTGCCAGCAGAAGGCAGGGCCGAAACACCATATATTTT. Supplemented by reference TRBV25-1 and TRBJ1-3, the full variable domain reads EADIYQTPRYLVIGTGKKITLECSQTMGHDKMYWYQQDPGMELHLIHYSYGVNSTEKGDLSSESTVSRIRTEHFPLTLESARPSHTSQYLCASRRQGRNTIYFGEGSWLTVV.

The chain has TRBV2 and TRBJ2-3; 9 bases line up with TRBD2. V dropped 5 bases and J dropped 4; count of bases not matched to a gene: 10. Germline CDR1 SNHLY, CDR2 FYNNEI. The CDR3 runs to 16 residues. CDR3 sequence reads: CASSPYLAGASDTQYF. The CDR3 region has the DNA TGTGCCAGCAGTCCTTACTTAGCGGGAGCTTCAGATACGCAGTATTTT.

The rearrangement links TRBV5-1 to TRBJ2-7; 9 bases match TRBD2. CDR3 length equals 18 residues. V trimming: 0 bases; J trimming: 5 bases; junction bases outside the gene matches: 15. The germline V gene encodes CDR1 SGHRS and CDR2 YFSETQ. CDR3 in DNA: TGCGCCAGCAGCTTGGTTAGCGGGAGAAGCTCGCAGATGAACGAGCAGTACTTC. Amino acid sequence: CASSLVSGRSSQMNEQYF.

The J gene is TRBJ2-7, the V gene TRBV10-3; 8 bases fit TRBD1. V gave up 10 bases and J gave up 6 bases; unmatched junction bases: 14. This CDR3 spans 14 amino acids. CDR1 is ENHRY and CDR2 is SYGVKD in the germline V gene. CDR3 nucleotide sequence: TGTGCCACCACGGCGGGCCAGGGGGCCCTCGAGCAGTACTTC. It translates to CATTAGQGALEQYF.

The CDR3 coding sequence is TGTGCCAGCAGTCTTCGGGGGTCCTACGAGCAGTACTTC. As protein: CASSLRGSYEQYF. This chain links TRBV28 with TRBJ2-7; possible D gene TRBD2, 6 bases. The CDR3 sequence is 13 residues long. V lost 5 bases and J 1 base, leaving 9 bases between the germline ends. Germline values: CDR1 MDHEN, CDR2 SYDVKM.

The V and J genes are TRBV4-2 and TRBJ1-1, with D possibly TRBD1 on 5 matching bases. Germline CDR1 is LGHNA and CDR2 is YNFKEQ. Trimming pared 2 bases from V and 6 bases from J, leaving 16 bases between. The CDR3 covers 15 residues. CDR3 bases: TGTGCCAGCAGCCAACTTCCGGGGGAAATTTCTGAAGCTTTCTTT. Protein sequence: CASSQLPGEISEAFF.

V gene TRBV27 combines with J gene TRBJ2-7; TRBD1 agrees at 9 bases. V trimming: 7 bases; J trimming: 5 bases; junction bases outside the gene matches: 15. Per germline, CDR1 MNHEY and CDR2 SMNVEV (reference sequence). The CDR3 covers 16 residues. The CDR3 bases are TGTGCCAGCAAAGGGCTGGGACAGGGTATATTTAACGAGCAGTACTTC. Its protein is CASKGLGQGIFNEQYF.

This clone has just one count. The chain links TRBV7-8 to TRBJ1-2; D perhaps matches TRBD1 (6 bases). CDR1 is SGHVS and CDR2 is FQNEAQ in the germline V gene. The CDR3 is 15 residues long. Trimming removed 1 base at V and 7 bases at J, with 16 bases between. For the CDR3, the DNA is TGTGCCAGCAGCTTAGGCGGAGGGGGGGGACGTGGCTACACCTTC. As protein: CASSLGGGGGRGYTF.

Here the CDR3 DNA reads TGTGCCAGCAGCCGTATGGGGACTAGCAATGAGCAGTTCTTC. Encoded protein: CASSRMGTSNEQFF. The rearrangement links TRBV13 to TRBJ2-1; 8 positions match TRBD2. This CDR3 spans 14 amino acids. V gave up 5 bases and J gave up 6 bases; unmatched junction bases: 6. Germline CDR1 reads PRHDT; CDR2 reads FYEKMQ (reference sequence).

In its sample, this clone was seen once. CDR3 loop: CAWTGLAGAVGELFF. DNA of the CDR3: TGTGCCTGGACGGGACTAGCGGGAGCGGTTGGGGAGCTGTTTTTT. This chain uses TRBV30 with TRBJ2-2, with 14 bases fitting TRBD2. V was clipped by 4 bases and J by 8 bases; unmatched bases: 6. Germline assignment: CDR1 GTSNPN and CDR2 SVGIG (reference sequence). CDR3 size: 15 residues. Variable domain in full (rest from reference TRBV30 and TRBJ2-2): SQTIHQWPATLVQPVGSPLSLECTVEGTSNPNLYWYRQAAGRGLQLLFYSVGIGQISSEVPQNLSASRPQDRQFILSSKKLLLSDSGFYLCAWTGLAGAVGELFFGEGSRLTVL.

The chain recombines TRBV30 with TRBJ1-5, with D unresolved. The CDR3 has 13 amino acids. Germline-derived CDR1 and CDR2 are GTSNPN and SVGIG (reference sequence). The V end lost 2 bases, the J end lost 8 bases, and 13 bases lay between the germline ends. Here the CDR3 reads CAWSQSLAEPQHF. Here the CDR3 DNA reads TGTGCCTGGAGTCAGTCCCTGGCCGAGCCCCAGCATTTT.

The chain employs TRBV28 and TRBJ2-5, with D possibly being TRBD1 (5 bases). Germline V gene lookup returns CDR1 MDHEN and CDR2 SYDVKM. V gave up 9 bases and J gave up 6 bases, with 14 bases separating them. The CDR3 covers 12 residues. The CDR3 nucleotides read TGTGCCAGTTTCGGGCAGGACAAGACCCAGTACTTC. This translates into CASFGQDKTQYF.

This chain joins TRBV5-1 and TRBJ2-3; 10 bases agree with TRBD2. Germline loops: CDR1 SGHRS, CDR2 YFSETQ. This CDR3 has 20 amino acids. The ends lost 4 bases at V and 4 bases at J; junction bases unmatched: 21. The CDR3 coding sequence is TGCGCCAGCAGCGGTGCGTGGGTAGCGGGGGGCCTCGGGCCCCCAGATACGCAGTATTTT. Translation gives CASSGAWVAGGLGPPDTQYF.